This T cell receptor beta chain was captured by sequencing in a study of post-analysis software for immune sequencing data. Regarding the study as a whole: Roughly 5 TRBV segments occurring more often in patients than controls included TRBV5-6, TRBV5-1 and TRBV20-1.

Carried by the TCR beta cDNA libraries were unique molecular identifiers. Each CDR3 protein gets one entry after TCRdb re-called the PCR reads with MiXCR. This sample has a few hundred thousand distinct CDR3 sequences, with 39% found just once. Worth noting for this clonotype: The antigen remains unidentified.

Germline CDR1 SGHTA, CDR2 FQGNSA. Trimming cost V 6 bases and J 4 bases; bases outside gene matches: 7. The length of the CDR3 is 14 residues. Sequencing input: blood. V and J are TRBV7-2 and TRBJ2-5; the match to TRBD2 covers 8 bases. The sequence was collected from a girl aged 2 to 9 with multiple sclerosis. This chain's CDR3 is CASSFSGTGETQYF. Written as DNA, the CDR3 is TGTGCCAGCAGTTTTAGCGGGACGGGAGAGACCCAGTACTTC.